This TCR beta chain was observed in a study of blood T cells in healthy people across ages. General study points: Estimated diversity across one million T cells was deemed an underestimate.

Primers used in a second PCR of about 6 to 11 cycles were a sample-barcoded 5' primer and a J-beta primer mix. TCRdb ran MiXCR on the 5' RACE reads and lists one entry per CDR3 protein. Counted here are more than 1,400,000 distinct CDR3 sequences, approximately 38% occurring once; the ten biggest clones make up under 8%. The CDR3 totals 16 residues. Germline V gene lookup returns CDR1 MGHRA and CDR2 YSYEKL. V was trimmed by 1 base and J by 2 bases, leaving 12 bases between them. Researchers isolated at least 7 million PBMCs per sample. Turning to this clonotype: The antigen is not known.

The gene calls are TRBV4-1 and TRBJ2-4; D gene uncertain. The specimen was blood. The sequence derives from a woman under 30 in good health. The CDR3 DNA is TGCGCCAGCAGCCAAGGAGAGACCGGTTCCAAAAACATTCAGTACTTC. It specifies CASSQGETGSKNIQYF.